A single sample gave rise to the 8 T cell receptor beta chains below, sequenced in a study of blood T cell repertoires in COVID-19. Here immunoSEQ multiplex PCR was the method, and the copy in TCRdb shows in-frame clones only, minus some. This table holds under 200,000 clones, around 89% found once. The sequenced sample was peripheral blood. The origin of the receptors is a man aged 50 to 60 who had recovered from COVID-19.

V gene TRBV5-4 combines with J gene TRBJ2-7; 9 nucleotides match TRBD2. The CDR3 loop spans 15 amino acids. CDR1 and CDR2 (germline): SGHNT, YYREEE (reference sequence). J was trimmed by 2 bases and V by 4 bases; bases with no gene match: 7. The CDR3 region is CASSPQRGETYEQYF. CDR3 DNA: TGTGCCAGCAGCCCCCAGCGGGGGGAAACCTACGAGCAGTACTTC.

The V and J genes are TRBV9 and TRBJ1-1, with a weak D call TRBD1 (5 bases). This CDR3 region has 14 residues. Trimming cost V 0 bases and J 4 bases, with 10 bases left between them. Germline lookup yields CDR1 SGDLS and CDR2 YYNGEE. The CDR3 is CASSVGGAGTEAFF. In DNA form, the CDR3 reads TGTGCCAGCAGCGTAGGGGGCGCTGGCACTGAAGCTTTCTTT.

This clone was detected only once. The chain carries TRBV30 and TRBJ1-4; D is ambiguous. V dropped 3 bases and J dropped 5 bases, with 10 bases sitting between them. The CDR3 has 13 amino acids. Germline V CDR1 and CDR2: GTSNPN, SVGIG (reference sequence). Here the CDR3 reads CAWRPPANEKLFF. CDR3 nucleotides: TGTGCCTGGAGACCGCCTGCGAATGAAAAACTGTTTTTT.

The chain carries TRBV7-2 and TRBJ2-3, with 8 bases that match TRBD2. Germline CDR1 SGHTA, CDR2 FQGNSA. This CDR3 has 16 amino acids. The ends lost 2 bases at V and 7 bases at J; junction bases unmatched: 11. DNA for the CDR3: TGTGCCAGCAGCTTACAGGCTGTCGGGGGGGGATATACGCAGTATTTT. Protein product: CASSLQAVGGGYTQYF.

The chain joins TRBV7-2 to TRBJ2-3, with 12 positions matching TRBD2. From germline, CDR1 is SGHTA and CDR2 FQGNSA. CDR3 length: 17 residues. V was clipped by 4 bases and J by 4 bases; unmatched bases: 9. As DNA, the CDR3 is TGTGCCAGCAGCTCCCGGGGCACTAGCGGGAGGTCAGATACGCAGTATTTT. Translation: CASSSRGTSGRSDTQYF. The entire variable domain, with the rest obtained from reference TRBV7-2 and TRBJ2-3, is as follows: GAGVSQSPSNKVTEKGKDVELRCDPISGHTALYWYRQSLGQGLEFLIYFQGNSAPDKSGLPSDRFSAERTGGSVSTLTIQRTQQEDSAVYLCASSSRGTSGRSDTQYFGPGTRLTVL.

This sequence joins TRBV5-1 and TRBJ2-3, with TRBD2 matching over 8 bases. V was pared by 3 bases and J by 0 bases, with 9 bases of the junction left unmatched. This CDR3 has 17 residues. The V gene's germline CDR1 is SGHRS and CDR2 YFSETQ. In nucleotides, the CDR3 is TGCGCCAGCAGCTCTGGTGCGACTAGCGCGAGCACAGATACGCAGTATTTT. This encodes CASSSGATSASTDTQYF.

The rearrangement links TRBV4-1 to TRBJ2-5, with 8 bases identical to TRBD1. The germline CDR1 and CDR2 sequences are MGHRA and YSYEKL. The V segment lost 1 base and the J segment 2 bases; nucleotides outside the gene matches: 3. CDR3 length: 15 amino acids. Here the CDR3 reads CASSQARQGQETQYF. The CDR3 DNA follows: TGCGCCAGCAGCCAAGCGAGACAGGGGCAAGAGACCCAGTACTTC.

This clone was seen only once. The CDR3 loop reads CASGFTTGQLAGGPNEQFF. Written as DNA, the CDR3 is TGTGCTAGTGGTTTCACGACAGGCCAACTAGCGGGGGGGCCAAATGAGCAGTTCTTC. This rearrangement joins TRBV12-5 to TRBJ2-1; TRBD2 matches 13 bases. CDR3 size: 19 residues. Germline CDR1 LGHNT, CDR2 FRNRAP. The junction had 15 bases not matched to a gene; V was cut back by 3 bases and J by 7 bases.